This T cell receptor (beta chain) was recovered during a study of blood T cell repertoires in COVID-19 (dated by TCRdb to 2020 to 2021). About the study as a whole: Samples from collaborators originated in the United States, Italy and Spain and spanned both the acute and convalescent phases of COVID-19. The material from the prospective study consisted of cDNA or gDNA derived from T cells, B-cell-depleted T cells, or PBMCs. Subjects who had been exposed to COVID-19, were actively infected with it, or had recovered from it provided the deeply sampled blood TCRbeta repertoires that made up the dataset. The samples were drawn from two sources: the first 160 participants of the ongoing ImmuneRACE study, and 1,000 to 1,500 subjects contributed by 6 global collaborators. Where available, HLA class I and class II types were taken from metadata supplied by the sample provider and were not determined by assay-based typing. Nearly every sample came with metadata listing a de-identified subject ID, COVID-19 status, age in years and sex. The repertoires were made available in a free public database intended to serve as a resource for research on the immune response to SARS-CoV-2.

Another Seattle source contributed samples from volunteer blood donors who had recovered from COVID-19. Collaborating institutions collected whole blood in K2EDTA tubes following their own protocols. For TCRbeta analysis, collaborators shipped samples in one of three forms: frozen whole blood, isolated PBMCs, or DNA extracted from either of those sample types. The germline V gene encodes CDR1 SGHDN and CDR2 FVKESK. Including the terminal cysteine and phenylalanine, the CDR3 comprises 14 residues. CDR3 DNA only is kept here, 42 bases in frame from base 1. V is clipped by 5 bases and J by 1 base, and the sequence between their germline boundaries is 10 bases long. Points the paper makes about the study in general: The quantity of clinical and demographic metadata differed by source and by participant and was supplied without curation.

Comment on this clone: Its specific antigen is unknown. Per-base qualities were not stored, and no clone one base away is much larger.

TCRbeta CDR3 regions were amplified from genomic DNA by means of the immunoSEQ Assay, a bias-controlled multiplex PCR. The original methods were these. Within the assay, amplification of reference gene primers was used to estimate how many nucleated cells each sample contained. To quantify the absolute abundance of each unique TCRbeta CDR3 rearrangement, sequence reads were collapsed and filtered. For each sample, productive Simpson clonality was calculated as the square root of Simpson's diversity index over productive rearrangements. TCRdb's version of the immuneACCESS table is confined to in-frame rearrangements and falls short of the full clone set. An unresolved V gene accounts for under half of the shortfall where checked; the remainder is of unknown origin. That table supplies the V and J calls and clone size; D and trimming were determined from the DNA. The sample records about 190,000 clones, less than 80% of which are singletons. About 13% of the sample is taken by the ten largest.

This sequence originates from a man over 45 who had recovered from COVID-19. The material sequenced was peripheral blood. The chain is assembled from TRBV14 and TRBJ2-3, and TRBD2 may be the D gene, going by 5 matching bases. The sequenced DNA is TGTGCCAGCAGCTCATTCGGGGGCACAGATACGCAGTATTTT. Protein translation: CASSSFGGTDTQYF.